Following are 32 T cell receptor beta chains from one sample sequenced in a study of cytomegalovirus exposure and HLA in healthy donors. TCRdb's copy holds only in-frame clones and misses some; the assay was immunoSEQ multiplex PCR. Of 130,000 or so clones in the sample, 75% to 90% were seen once. Sequencing was carried out using PBMCs. The receptors here all came from a woman younger than 35 in good health and CMV-seropositive.

J is TRBJ1-1 and V is TRBV19; maybe TRBD1 (6 bases). CDR3 length equals 15 residues. V shed 6 bases and J shed 1 base, with 15 bases lying between them. CDR1 and CDR2 from the germline V gene are LNHDA and SQIVND (reference sequence). CDR3 sequence (DNA): TGTGCCAGTAGACAGGGTGATAGTTGGAACACTGAAGCTTTCTTT. This encodes CASRQGDSWNTEAFF.

The chain carries TRBV28 and TRBJ1-2; D is uncertain. Germline loops: CDR1 MDHEN, CDR2 SYDVKM. Trimming shortened V by 1 base and J by 0 bases, and 9 bases separated the two germline ends. The CDR3 spans 15 residues. CDR3 bases: TGTGCCAGCAGTTTATTTGGTAGAACTAACTATGGCTACACCTTC. It encodes CASSLFGRTNYGYTF.

The V gene is TRBV5-1, the J gene TRBJ2-3; 9 nucleotides line up with TRBD1. The CDR3 contains 15 residues. CDR1 SGHRS and CDR2 YFSETQ come from the germline V gene. J lost 4 bases, V lost 4 bases, and 7 bases had no gene match. In nucleotides, the CDR3 is TGCGCCAGCAGCCGCACGGGACAGGGTCCAGATACGCAGTATTTT. Protein sequence: CASSRTGQGPDTQYF.

The rearrangement links TRBV5-6 to TRBJ1-6, with a tentative D call TRBD1 (6 bases). Between the trimmed V and J ends, which lost 1 base and 9 bases, there was a span of 11 bases. This CDR3 region has 14 residues. CDR1 is SGHDT, CDR2 YYEEEE, per germline. CDR3 nucleotide sequence: TGTGCCAGCAGCTTGAAACAGGGCGGTTCACCCCTCCACTTT. Residues: CASSLKQGGSPLHF.

The gene calls are TRBV5-6 and TRBJ2-5; 7 nucleotides align to TRBD1. This CDR3 comprises 14 residues. Per the germline V gene, CDR1 is SGHDT and CDR2 is YYEEEE. The V and J ends lost 0 bases and 2 bases, in that order; junction bases with no gene match: 1. DNA for the CDR3: TGTGCCAGCAGCTTGGTGGACAGGCAAGAGACCCAGTACTTC. Translation: CASSLVDRQETQYF.

The chain employs TRBV6-1 and TRBJ1-3; D unclear. The CDR3 totals 17 residues. V was cut by 0 bases and J by 0 bases, with 12 bases left in between. Germline-derived CDR1 and CDR2 are MNHNS and SASEGT. CDR3 DNA: TGTGCCAGCAGTGAAGCGCTGACTCTGGGCTCTGGAAACACCATATATTTT. Amino acids: CASSEALTLGSGNTIYF.

This chain connects TRBV10-3 to TRBJ2-6, with D hard to call. CDR1 and CDR2 from the germline V gene are ENHRY and SYGVKD. V was pared by 3 bases and J by 0 bases, with 9 bases between. CDR3 size: 16 residues. In nucleotides, the CDR3 is TGTGCCATCAGTGATAAGGAGAGCTCTGGGGCCAACGTCCTGACTTTC. This sequence encodes CAISDKESSGANVLTF.

This clone was found once. V usage is TRBV5-4 and J usage is TRBJ1-6; D is perhaps TRBD1 (6 bases). CDR3 length equals 15 residues. Trimming took 0 bases from V and 7 from J, leaving 11 bases between them. In germline, CDR1 is SGHNT, CDR2 YYREEE (reference sequence). The CDR3 region has the DNA TGTGCCAGCAGCTTGGAGGGCACAGGGAATTCACCCCTCCACTTT. Its translation: CASSLEGTGNSPLHF.

The chain is built from TRBV7-8 and TRBJ2-7, with 10 bases aligning to TRBD1. The CDR3 loop spans 15 amino acids. CDR1 is SGHVS and CDR2 is FQNEAQ in the germline V gene. Losses at the gene ends were 3 bases for V and 6 bases for J; bases not matched to a gene: 8. The CDR3 region is CASSFSGTGVGEQYF. In nucleotides, the CDR3 is TGTGCCAGCAGCTTCAGTGGGACAGGGGTGGGCGAGCAGTACTTC.

CDR3 nucleotide sequence: TGCGCCAGCGCCCATAGAGGGGATACGCAGTATTTT. It codes for CASAHRGDTQYF. The chain couples TRBV4-1 to TRBJ2-3; the D gene is possibly TRBD2 (5 bases). CDR1 and CDR2 from the germline V gene are MGHRA and YSYEKL. The CDR3 is made up of 12 amino acids. V lost 8 bases to trimming and J lost 6 bases, with 12 bases between them.

This rearrangement joins TRBV7-6 to TRBJ2-3, with TRBD2 as a possible D gene (6 bases). From germline, CDR1 is SGHVS and CDR2 FNYEAQ. This CDR3 comprises 15 residues. V lost 7 bases and J 0 bases, leaving 14 bases between the germline ends. The DNA for the CDR3 is TGTGCCAGCACCCCACCGGGACTGAGCACAGATACGCAGTATTTT. It encodes CASTPPGLSTDTQYF.

This clone was found a few times. The chain recombines TRBV7-9 with TRBJ2-1; 10 positions match TRBD2. The CDR3 totals 16 residues. From germline, CDR1 is SEHNR and CDR2 FQNEAQ (reference sequence). J lost 6 bases, V lost 2 bases, and 7 bases had no gene match. The CDR3 bases are TGTGCCAGCAGCTTAACTTCGATAGCGGGGGGCAATGAGCAGTTCTTC. Translating gives CASSLTSIAGGNEQFF.

The sample holds a few counts of this clone. This rearrangement joins TRBV11-3 to TRBJ1-1; the D is unclear. Germline V gene lookup returns CDR1 SGHNT and CDR2 YENEEA. This CDR3 region has 13 residues. V lost 0 bases, J lost 1 base, and 3 bases lay in between. CDR3 sequence (DNA): TGTGCCAGCAGCTTAGATCGGAACACTGAAGCTTTCTTT. This translates into CASSLDRNTEAFF.

The chain uses TRBV5-6 and TRBJ2-5; D not resolved. The CDR3 runs 14 residues. In germline, CDR1 is SGHDT, CDR2 YYEEEE. V gave up 5 bases and J gave up 0 bases, with 11 bases separating them. CDR3 protein: CASRKRRYQETQYF. DNA of the CDR3: TGTGCCAGCAGAAAGCGACGGTACCAAGAGACCCAGTACTTC.

The rearrangement uses TRBV5-1 and TRBJ2-2, with 7 bases lining up with TRBD1. CDR1 and CDR2 from the germline V gene are SGHRS and YFSETQ. The junction had 2 bases not matched to a gene; V was cut back by 2 bases and J by 4 bases. The CDR3 consists of 14 residues. The CDR3 here is CASSLQGTTGELFF. The CDR3 region has the DNA TGCGCCAGCAGCTTACAGGGGACCACCGGGGAGCTGTTTTTT.

The chain carries TRBV9 and TRBJ2-3, with D possibly TRBD2 on 6 matching bases. Germline V gene lookup returns CDR1 SGDLS and CDR2 YYNGEE. V lost 6 bases to trimming and J lost 2 bases, with 10 bases between them. The CDR3 is made up of 13 amino acids. As DNA, the CDR3 is TGTGCCAGCAAGGCGGGGAACACAGATACGCAGTATTTT. Its protein product is CASKAGNTDTQYF.

The chain has TRBV9 and TRBJ1-6; no reliable D call. Per the germline V gene, CDR1 is SGDLS and CDR2 is YYNGEE. V was cut by 0 bases and J by 8 bases, with 9 bases left in between. There are 14 residues in the CDR3. DNA of the CDR3: TGTGCCAGCAGCGTAGGCCAGATTGATTCACCCCTCCACTTT. Translated, it gives CASSVGQIDSPLHF.

The chain carries TRBV28 and TRBJ2-1, with D possibly TRBD2 on 5 matching bases. The CDR3 covers 18 residues. CDR1 is MDHEN and CDR2 is SYDVKM in the germline V gene. V was trimmed by 3 bases and J by 2 bases, leaving 20 bases between them. The CDR3 coding sequence is TGTGCCAGCAGTTTTTCCCCGACCGCTAGCCCGCCCTACAATGAGCAGTTCTTC. Its protein product is CASSFSPTASPPYNEQFF.

The V gene is TRBV6-5, the J gene TRBJ2-1; no firm D call. Germline values: CDR1 MNHEY, CDR2 SVGAGI. V lost 2 bases and J 9 bases, leaving 14 bases between the germline ends. CDR3 length equals 14 residues. Here the CDR3 reads CASSYQPVRPEQFF. DNA for the CDR3: TGTGCCAGCAGTTACCAGCCGGTGAGGCCTGAGCAGTTCTTC.

The chain has TRBV5-6 and TRBJ1-2, with 10 bases identical to TRBD1. Per the germline V gene, CDR1 is SGHDT and CDR2 is YYEEEE. J was trimmed by 8 bases and V by 4 bases; bases with no gene match: 8. The CDR3 runs to 14 residues. CDR3 DNA sequence: TGTGCCAGCAGCCTTCGGACAGGGGGTTGGGGCTACACCTTC. Translated: CASSLRTGGWGYTF.

The J gene is TRBJ2-7, the V gene TRBV5-1; D perhaps matches TRBD2 (6 bases). Trimming pared 6 bases from V and 3 bases from J, leaving 16 bases between. The germline gives CDR1 SGHRS, CDR2 YFSETQ. CDR3 length equals 14 residues. DNA for the CDR3: TGCGCCAGCAAGCTCGGTACGGGGGACTACGAGCAGTACTTC. This translates into CASKLGTGDYEQYF. Filled out from reference TRBV5-1 and TRBJ2-7, the complete variable domain reads KAGVTQTPRYLIKTRGQQVTLSCSPISGHRSVSWYQQTPGQGLQFLFEYFSETQRNKGNFPGRFSGRQFSNSRSEMNVSTLELGDSALYLCASKLGTGDYEQYFGPGTRLTVT.

The rearrangement uses TRBV7-9 and TRBJ1-6; 8 positions agree with TRBD1. Germline V lookup: CDR1 SEHNR, CDR2 FQNEAQ (reference sequence). J lost 6 bases, V lost 1 base, and 2 bases had no gene match. The CDR3 length is 15 residues. The CDR3 loop is CASSLGTGLNSPLHF. CDR3 DNA: TGTGCCAGCAGCTTAGGGACAGGGCTTAATTCACCCCTCCACTTT.

This chain links TRBV11-2 with TRBJ2-7, with 7 bases identical to TRBD1. Germline V gene data show CDR1 as SGHAT and CDR2 as FQNNGV. The CDR3 has 15 amino acids. After removal of 2 bases from V and 3 bases from J, the junction contained 7 bases not matched to a gene. CDR3 bases: TGTGCCAGCAGCTTAACCGACAGGGTTGACTACGAGCAGTACTTC. Its protein is CASSLTDRVDYEQYF.

This clone came up once. The rearrangement links TRBV25-1 to TRBJ2-1, with D maybe TRBD1 (5 bases). CDR1 and CDR2 (germline): MGHDK, SYGVNS. The CDR3 is 11 residues long. V dropped 4 bases and J dropped 8 bases, with 6 bases sitting between them. The CDR3: CASSARDEQFF. The DNA for the CDR3 is TGTGCCAGCAGTGCCAGGGATGAGCAGTTCTTC.

With respect to this clone: At one end the junction does not follow the germline gene, possibly because of a read error. The V gene is TRBV11-3, the J gene TRBJ2-7, with 7 bases matching TRBD2. Germline values: CDR1 SGHNT, CDR2 YENEEA. This CDR3 has 17 amino acids. The chain's CDR3 is CASSSSPETSFTIARGF. The CDR3 nucleotides read TGTGCCAGCAGCTCCTCCCCGGAGACTTCCTTCACCATCGCGCGGGGGTTC.

This chain uses TRBV28 with TRBJ1-6; D not certain. Per germline, CDR1 MDHEN and CDR2 SYDVKM. Trimming cost V 2 bases and J 7 bases, with 9 bases left between them. This CDR3 region has 14 residues. Here the CDR3 DNA reads TGTGCCAGCAGTTTACACAAAATAAATTCACCCCTCCACTTT. Translating gives CASSLHKINSPLHF.

This chain connects TRBV28 to TRBJ2-7, with 9 bases that match TRBD1. CDR1 and CDR2 from the germline V gene are MDHEN and SYDVKM. The CDR3 covers 15 residues. V was pared by 7 bases and J by 1 base, with 8 bases of the junction left unmatched. The CDR3 DNA reads as TGTGCCAGCACCCCGGGGACAGGGAAATCCTACGAGCAGTACTTC. The encoded protein is CASTPGTGKSYEQYF.

This chain connects TRBV28 to TRBJ2-7, with TRBD1 matching 9 bases. Germline assignment: CDR1 MDHEN and CDR2 SYDVKM. The CDR3 extends over 14 amino acids. Trimming took 6 bases from V and 6 from J; bases not matched to a gene: 9. The CDR3 region has the DNA TGTGCCAGCAGACCCCCGGGACAGGGTCGCGAGCAGTACTTC. Protein sequence: CASRPPGQGREQYF.

V usage is TRBV5-4 and J usage is TRBJ2-3; the match to TRBD2 covers 13 bases. CDR1 is SGHNT, CDR2 YYREEE, per germline (reference sequence). Trimming removed 0 bases from V and 5 bases from J; junction bases left unmatched: 0. This CDR3 spans 15 amino acids. DNA of the CDR3: TGTGCCAGCAGCTTGGGACTAGCGGGGGGAGATACGCAGTATTTT. Translated: CASSLGLAGGDTQYF.

The genes are TRBV18 and TRBJ2-7; TRBD1 agrees at 8 bases. The CDR3 is made up of 15 amino acids. V lost 6 bases, J lost 4 bases, and 11 bases stayed unmatched. Germline V gives CDR1 KGHSH, CDR2 LQKENI. The CDR3 spells CASSPARGLGYEQYF. CDR3 nucleotides: TGTGCCAGCTCCCCTGCCAGGGGGCTGGGTTACGAGCAGTACTTC.

This chain joins TRBV9 and TRBJ1-5; 9 bases map to TRBD1. Germline assignment: CDR1 SGDLS and CDR2 YYNGEE. The J segment lost 6 bases and the V segment lost 2 bases, leaving 6 bases of the junction unmatched. This CDR3 has 15 amino acids. DNA for the CDR3: TGTGCCAGCAGCGTCACAGGGGGCGAGGGTCAGCCCCAGCATTTT. Its protein product is CASSVTGGEGQPQHF.

The chain carries TRBV30 and TRBJ1-4, with 10 positions matching TRBD1. J was trimmed by 11 bases and V by 3 bases; bases with no gene match: 9. The CDR3 covers 14 residues. From germline, CDR1 is GTSNPN and CDR2 SVGIG (reference sequence). In DNA form, the CDR3 reads TGTGCCTGGAGGGGGGGACAGGGGCTGGTGAAACTGTTTTTT. Translation gives CAWRGGQGLVKLFF.